The clone carrying this T cell receptor (beta chain) qualifies as medium-sized. These data are taken from a study of blood T cell repertoires in COVID-19. About the research overall: Collection of acute and convalescent COVID-19 samples took place in the United States, Italy and Spain. Nucleic acid was either cDNA or gDNA, and it came from T cells, B-cell-depleted T cells, or PBMCs.

Study processing details: By means of reference gene primer amplification, nucleated cell counts were estimated. Method: immunoSEQ multiplex PCR; TCRdb's copy keeps in-frame clones and lacks some. V, J and clone size are those of that table, while D and trimming were read from the DNA. The sample lists just over 300,000 clones, 89% occurring once. Allocation to cohorts depended on clinical history reported by the participants. Germline V gene sequence: CDR1 SGHTA, CDR2 FQGNSA. The CDR3 has 13 residues. Trimming removed 1 base from V and 8 bases from J, with 9 bases in between. Sequenced sample: PBMCs or T cells enriched from blood (not recorded which). The V gene is TRBV7-2, the J gene TRBJ1-3; D is unclear. This receptor was obtained from a middle-aged woman who had recovered from COVID-19. CDR3: CASSLVTVDTIYF. The CDR3 DNA reads as TGTGCCAGCAGCTTAGTAACAGTAGACACCATATATTTT.